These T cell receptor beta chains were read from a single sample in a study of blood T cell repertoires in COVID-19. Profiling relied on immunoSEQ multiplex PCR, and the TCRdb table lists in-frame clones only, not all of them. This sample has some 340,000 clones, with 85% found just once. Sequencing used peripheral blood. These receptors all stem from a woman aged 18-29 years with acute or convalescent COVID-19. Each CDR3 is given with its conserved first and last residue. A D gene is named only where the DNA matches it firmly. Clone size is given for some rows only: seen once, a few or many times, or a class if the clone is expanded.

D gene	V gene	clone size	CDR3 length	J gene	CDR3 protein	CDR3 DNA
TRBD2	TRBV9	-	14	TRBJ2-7	CASSVVAGADEQYF	TGTGCCAGCAGCGTAGTGGCGGGAGCTGACGAGCAGTACTTC
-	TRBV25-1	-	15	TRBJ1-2	CASSDTPGTNYGYTF	TGTGCCAGCAGTGATACCCCAGGGACTAACTATGGCTACACCTTC
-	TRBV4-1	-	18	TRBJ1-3	CASSQTPGTTFSGNTIYF	TGCGCCAGCAGCCAAACCCCCGGGACAACCTTTTCTGGAAACACCATATATTTT
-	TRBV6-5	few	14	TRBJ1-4	CASSYGWGSEKLFF	TGTGCCAGCAGTTACGGTTGGGGCAGCGAAAAACTGTTTTTT
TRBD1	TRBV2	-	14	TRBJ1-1	CASRADRVNTEAFF	TGTGCCAGCAGGGCAGACAGGGTGAACACTGAAGCTTTCTTT
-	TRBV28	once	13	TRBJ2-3	CASSRGYTDTQYF	TGTGCCAGCAGCAGGGGCTACACAGATACGCAGTATTTT
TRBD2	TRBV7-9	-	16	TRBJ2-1	CASSGGERTTYNEQFF	TGTGCCAGCAGCGGGGGGGAGCGGACAACCTACAATGAGCAGTTCTTC
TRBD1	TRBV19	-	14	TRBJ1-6	CASSPGQYNSPLHF	TGTGCCAGTAGTCCGGGACAGTATAATTCACCCCTCCACTTT
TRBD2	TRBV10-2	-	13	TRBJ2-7	CASWPSGHYEQYF	TGCGCCAGCTGGCCTAGCGGGCACTACGAGCAGTACTTC
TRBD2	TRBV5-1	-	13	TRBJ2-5	CASELAGYGTQYF	TGCGCCAGCGAGCTAGCGGGTTATGGGACCCAGTACTTC
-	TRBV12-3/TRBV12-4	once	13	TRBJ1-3	CASMGATGNTIYF	TGTGCCAGCATGGGAGCCACTGGAAACACCATATATTTT
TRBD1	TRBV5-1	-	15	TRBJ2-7	CASTSAGTGVYEQYF	TGCGCCAGCACCTCGGCCGGGACAGGGGTATACGAGCAGTACTTC
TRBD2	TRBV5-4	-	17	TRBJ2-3	CASSFFRVERGADTQYF	TGTGCCAGCAGCTTTTTTAGGGTGGAGCGGGGGGCAGATACGCAGTATTTT
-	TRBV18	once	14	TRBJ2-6	CASSPQGGANVLTF	TGTGCCAGCTCACCCCAGGGTGGGGCCAACGTCCTGACTTTC
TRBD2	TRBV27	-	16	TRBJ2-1	CASSFEGLAGYNEQFF	TGTGCCAGCAGTTTCGAAGGCCTAGCGGGATACAATGAGCAGTTCTTC
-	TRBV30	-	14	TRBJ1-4	CAWRGGFPNEKLFF	TGTGCCTGGAGAGGAGGGTTTCCTAATGAAAAACTGTTTTTT
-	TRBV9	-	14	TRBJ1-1	CASSVAGEPTEAFF	TGTGCCAGCAGCGTAGCTGGGGAGCCCACTGAAGCTTTCTTT
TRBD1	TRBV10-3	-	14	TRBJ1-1	CAISAGQSNTEAFF	TGTGCCATCAGCGCGGGACAGTCGAACACTGAAGCTTTCTTT